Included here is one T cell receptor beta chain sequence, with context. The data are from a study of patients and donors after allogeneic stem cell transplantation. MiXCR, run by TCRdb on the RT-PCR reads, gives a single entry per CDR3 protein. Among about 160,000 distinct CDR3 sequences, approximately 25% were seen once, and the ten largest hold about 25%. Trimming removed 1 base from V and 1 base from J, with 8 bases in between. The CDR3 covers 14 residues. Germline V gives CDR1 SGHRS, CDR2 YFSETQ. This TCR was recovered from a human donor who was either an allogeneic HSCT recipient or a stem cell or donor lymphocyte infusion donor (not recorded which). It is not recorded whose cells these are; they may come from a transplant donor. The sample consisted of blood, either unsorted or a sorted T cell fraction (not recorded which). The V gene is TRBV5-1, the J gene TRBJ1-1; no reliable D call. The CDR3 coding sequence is TGCGCCAGCAGCTTGACCTGGCAGAACACTGAAGCTTTCTTT. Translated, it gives CASSLTWQNTEAFF.